This T cell receptor beta chain was sequenced in a study of T cell repertoires in cytomegalovirus infection. Study-level information: Use of recently identified HLA-C-restricted and well-studied HLA-B-restricted CMV epitopes was part of the study. The public TCR beta signatures pointed to both CMV infection and matching HLA type.

General study findings and limits: Summed frequency of shared TCR beta families picked out CMV carriers who also had the relevant HLA. HLA-C-restricted CMV clonotypes gave the most frequent clonotype in two of eight donors.

The CDR3 sequence is 15 residues long. Germline lookup yields CDR1 MDHEN and CDR2 SYDVKM. V dropped 3 bases and J dropped 1 base, with 13 bases sitting between them. TCRdb re-called the reads with MiXCR, one entry per CDR3 protein. The sample records 200,000 to 250,000 distinct CDR3 sequences, around 35% being singletons. This clonotype came up a few times. Its specificity is unknown. This chain connects TRBV28 to TRBJ2-7; D gene ambiguous. This receptor was identified in a human donor in good health (CMV status not recorded). Some clones in this sample may be carry-over from other donors' samples. Here the sequenced sample was CD8+ T cells from cultured PBMCs, taken from culture after CMV antigen stimulation. Written as DNA, the CDR3 is TGTGCCAGCAGTTTTACCGGAACGAGGTCCTACGAGCAGTACTTC. Translated: CASSFTGTRSYEQYF.